This T cell receptor beta chain was sequenced during a study of T cell responses to AZD1222 COVID-19 vaccine (dated by TCRdb to 2020 to 2022). Study-wide context: AZD1222 recipients given second doses at about 4 weeks or at about 12 weeks were pooled, since spike-specific TCR depth and breadth were not found to differ between the two schedules. TCR sequencing covered some 240 trial participants: nearly 210 given two doses of AZD1222 and 26 given two doses of MenACWY control vaccine. Enrollment into the trials was organized by age into subgroups of 18-55, 56-69 and 70-plus years, and those subgroups contained approximately 150, 30 and 60 TCR-sequenced participants, respectively. Overall study outcomes, separate from this receptor: Participants were mostly white British and included more females than males, and it was suggested by the authors that clonal diversity may have been underestimated. The whole spike protein was spanned by vaccine-associated CD4 TCRs, and dominant responses were seen in regions 160-218 and 743-854. Only five to seven AZD1222 recipients were SARS-CoV-2 seropositive at baseline, limiting conclusions about previously exposed vaccinees. Because no samples from the day 14 peak response were available, repertoires could be characterized only after the peak T cell response. Reportedly, almost half of the unique spike-specific TCRs recognized epitopes lying outside the regions that are mutated in the B.1.351 and B.1.1.7 variants. After two AZD1222 doses, both the breadth and the depth of spike-specific TCRs were significantly higher than at day 0 and than in MenACWY recipients. In the small 56-69-year group, the increase in depth fell short of significance, most likely because of low power.

The label giving this sample's time point can be read as: baseline before first vaccination. Vaccinee samples were obtained from the UK trials COV001 and COV002, which included a single-blind randomized controlled phase 2/3 trial of AZD1222 (ChAdOx1 nCoV-19) in healthy adults. Trial participant PBMC samples were collected at day 0 and day 28 after the second dose for TCRbeta chain sequencing. Deletion took 5 bases off V and 1 base off J, with a span of 17 bases between the germline ends. Its CDR3 holds 16 amino acids, cysteine through phenylalanine. The read is trimmed to its CDR3 DNA, 48 bases read in frame from base 1. CDR1 MNHEY and CDR2 SMNVEV are derived from the germline V gene (reference sequence). Note on this clone: Its specific antigen is unknown. Nothing much larger sits one base from this clone, and base qualities are not available.

The CDR3 regions of human TCRbeta chains were subjected to immunosequencing. In the original analysis: TCRs in the repertoires were compared against a reference library of SARS-CoV-2-specific TCRs that had been generated with the MIRA antigen-specificity platform. Breadth meant the fraction of unique TCRs that were SARS-CoV-2-associated, whereas depth meant the fraction of total T cells that were SARS-CoV-2-associated. Each spike-specific TCR was assigned to its reactive spike region and to a CD4 or CD8 class using the MIRA data. Log10-transformed breadth and depth values were compared by one-way ANOVA with Sidak's multiple comparisons tests. In TCRdb, the immuneACCESS table is reduced to in-frame sequences with V and J assigned. These tables do not hold every clone; where another copy was compared, an unresolved V gene accounts for under half, and the others remain unexplained. The V and J calls and the clone size are those of that table, but D and trimming were determined from the DNA. The sample includes fewer than 110,000 clones, with about 89% observed a single time. The ten largest account for about 6.6% of the sample.

Recombination connected TRBV27 to TRBJ1-2, with TRBD1 as a weak D call on 6 bases. This receptor was obtained from an adult in good health. The sample here was peripheral blood, taken on day 0 of AZD1222 vaccination. The CDR3 loop reads CASSPRWTVGNYGYTF. Here is the DNA: TGTGCCAGCAGTCCCCGATGGACAGTAGGTAACTATGGCTACACCTTC.